Each of the 28 T cell receptor beta chains below was sequenced from the same sample in a study of T cell changes during pregnancy in multiple sclerosis. Sequenced by immunoSEQ multiplex PCR; TCRdb stores in-frame clones only, minus some. This sample has about 40,000 clones; roughly nine tenths occur once, and the top ten carry 0.45% to 0.55%. This specimen was CD4+ T cells from peripheral blood mononuclear cells, taken in the third trimester of pregnancy. The receptors derive from a female donor in good health, enrolled as a control in a pregnancy study.

The chain uses TRBV6-5 and TRBJ2-5; no clear D gene. CDR3 length: 13 residues. The germline V gene encodes CDR1 MNHEY and CDR2 SVGAGI. V lost 2 bases, J lost 4 bases, and 8 bases lay in between. CDR3 amino acids: CASSYGPGETQYF. As DNA, the CDR3 is TGTGCCAGCAGTTACGGGCCTGGAGAGACCCAGTACTTC.

The gene calls are TRBV7-9 and TRBJ2-3, with TRBD2 identical over 10 bases. The CDR3 is 17 amino acids. In germline, CDR1 is SEHNR, CDR2 FQNEAQ (reference sequence). After removal of 8 bases from V and 2 bases from J, the junction contained 13 bases not matched to a gene. CDR3: CASLPTSLAGLTDTQYF. The CDR3 DNA is TGTGCCAGCCTCCCGACTTCACTAGCGGGACTCACAGATACGCAGTATTTT.

Relative to its sample, this clone is medium-sized. The chain links TRBV6-5 to TRBJ2-1; TRBD1 matches at 8 bases. The CDR3 covers 15 residues. Germline V gene data show CDR1 as MNHEY and CDR2 as SVGAGI. The V and J ends lost 5 bases and 9 bases, in that order; junction bases with no gene match: 12. CDR3 sequence (DNA): TGTGCCAGCAGTCCCGCCCCGGACAGGGTGCCTGAGCAGTTCTTC. Translation: CASSPAPDRVPEQFF.

The rearrangement links TRBV5-8 to TRBJ2-3; TRBD2 agrees at 11 bases. CDR1 SGHTS and CDR2 YDEGEE come from the germline V gene. V lost 4 bases, J lost 1 base, and 11 bases stayed unmatched. This CDR3 comprises 18 residues. CDR3 DNA sequence: TGTGCCAGCAGCAGCCTCGGACTAGCGGGCCTGGGCACAGATACGCAGTATTTT. Translating it yields CASSSLGLAGLGTDTQYF.

J is TRBJ2-7 and V is TRBV11-2, with TRBD1 as a possible D gene (6 bases). This CDR3 comprises 14 residues. Germline CDR1 SGHAT, CDR2 FQNNGV. Trimming pared 8 bases from V and 3 bases from J, leaving 17 bases between. CDR3 loop: CASSDRHQNYEQYF. CDR3 bases: TGTGCCAGCTCGGACAGACACCAGAACTACGAGCAGTACTTC.

V and J are TRBV18 and TRBJ2-3; the match to TRBD1 covers 12 bases. Trimming took 6 bases from V and 1 from J; bases not matched to a gene: 20. CDR3 length equals 21 residues. Per germline, CDR1 KGHSH and CDR2 LQKENI. CDR3 amino acids: CASSLVHRDRGRVRRTDTQYF. CDR3 nucleotides: TGTGCCAGCTCGCTCGTTCACCGGGACAGGGGGCGCGTAAGGCGCACAGATACGCAGTATTTT.

The chain recombines TRBV19 with TRBJ2-1; 10 nucleotides agree with TRBD1. Germline V gene lookup returns CDR1 LNHDA and CDR2 SQIVND (reference sequence). V shed 6 bases and J 7 bases; nucleotides not matched to a gene: 3. This CDR3 comprises 13 residues. In DNA, the CDR3 is TGTGCCAGTAGCCGGGACAGGGGAAATGAGCAGTTCTTC. It translates to CASSRDRGNEQFF.

The chain links TRBV1 to TRBJ2-5; the D call in the table, TRBD2, was not verified against the DNA. TRBV1 is a pseudogene. CDR3 length equals 20 residues. CDR3 DNA sequence: TGCACCAGCAGCCAAGCGGAGGGCCTAGCGGGGGGCTCAGCAGGAGAGACCCAGTACTTC. It codes for CTSSQAEGLAGGSAGETQYF.

The chain has TRBV6-6 and TRBJ2-7; 9 bases map to TRBD1. Trimming took 0 bases from V and 7 from J; bases not matched to a gene: 10. The CDR3 covers 16 residues. Per germline, CDR1 MNHNY and CDR2 SVGAGI (reference sequence). The CDR3 reads CASSYSGGTGQGEQYF. The CDR3 nucleotides are TGTGCCAGCAGTTACTCGGGGGGGACAGGGCAGGGGGAGCAGTACTTC.

The CDR3 nucleotides read TGTGCCAGCACCTTAACAGGGGACTATGGCTACACCTTC. Protein product: CASTLTGDYGYTF. The chain employs TRBV25-1 and TRBJ1-2, with 7 bases lining up with TRBD1. Per the germline V gene, CDR1 is MGHDK and CDR2 is SYGVNS. V was pared by 7 bases and J by 3 bases, with 5 bases of the junction left unmatched. The CDR3 spans 13 residues.

This clone was recorded only once. The chain joins TRBV28 to TRBJ1-5; 8 bases are shared with TRBD1. The germline gives CDR1 MDHEN, CDR2 SYDVKM. With V trimmed by 8 bases and J by 6 bases, 6 bases remained unmatched. The CDR3 spans 13 residues. CDR3 sequence reads: CASLRQGFQPQHF. The CDR3 DNA reads TGTGCCAGCCTCCGACAGGGGTTTCAGCCCCAGCATTTT.

The CDR3 nucleotides read TGTGCCATTTCCACAGCGGGGAAACCCTCCTACGAGCAGTACTTC. Encoded protein: CAISTAGKPSYEQYF. The V gene is TRBV7-2, the J gene TRBJ2-7, with 7 bases that match TRBD2. The CDR3 has 15 residues. In germline, CDR1 is SGHTA, CDR2 FQGNSA. The junction had 12 bases not matched to a gene; V was cut back by 10 bases and J by 0 bases.

In the case of this clone: The junction shows a germline mismatch at one end, possibly a read error. This chain uses TRBV7-7 with TRBJ2-2; D might be TRBD2 (5 bases). This CDR3 comprises 16 residues. Germline loops: CDR1 SSHAT, CDR2 FNYEAQ (reference sequence). This CDR3 reads CASSLAQTPGTGELFF. CDR3 DNA: TGTGCTAGCAGCTTAGCGCAAACTCCGGGGACCGGGGAGCTGTTTTTT.

The chain links TRBV6-6 to TRBJ2-2, with 7 bases aligning to TRBD1. The germline V gene encodes CDR1 MNHNY and CDR2 SVGAGI (reference sequence). V lost 5 bases to trimming and J lost 1 base; unmatched junction nucleotides: 4. The CDR3 totals 15 residues. Written as DNA, the CDR3 is TGTGCCAGCAGTCGCTACAGGGGGAACACCGGGGAGCTGTTTTTT. This sequence encodes CASSRYRGNTGELFF.

The V call is TRBV5-6, the J call TRBJ2-1, with D hard to call. Germline assignment: CDR1 SGHDT and CDR2 YYEEEE. The CDR3 length is 11 residues. V lost 3 bases to trimming and J lost 4 bases, with 2 bases between them. The CDR3: CASSSYNEQFF. The CDR3 DNA reads TGTGCCAGCAGCTCTTACAATGAGCAGTTCTTC. The full variable domain, in which reference TRBV5-6 and TRBJ2-1 provide the parts outside the CDR3, is DAGVTQSPTHLIKTRGQQVTLRCSPKSGHDTVSWYQQALGQGPQFIFQYYEEEERQRGNFPDRFSGHQFPNYSSELNVNALLLGDSALYLCASSSYNEQFFGPGTRLTVL.

The rearrangement links TRBV28 to TRBJ1-5; D unresolved. V lost 6 bases and J 0 bases, leaving 12 bases between the germline ends. This CDR3 contains 15 residues. Per germline, CDR1 MDHEN and CDR2 SYDVKM. In DNA form, the CDR3 reads TGTGCCAGCAGCCGCCGGGTCCTTAGCAATCAGCCCCAGCATTTT. It specifies CASSRRVLSNQPQHF.

This sequence joins TRBV30 and TRBJ1-4; the D gene is possibly TRBD1 (6 bases). Trimming removed 4 bases from V and 4 bases from J, with 16 bases in between. The CDR3 sequence is 15 residues long. Germline V gene data show CDR1 as GTSNPN and CDR2 as SVGIG (reference sequence). CDR3 amino acids: CAWTLRGTHNEKLFF. As DNA, the CDR3 is TGTGCCTGGACCTTGAGGGGGACACATAATGAAAAACTGTTTTTT.

The CDR3 loop is CASSEAGGREQYF. The CDR3 DNA reads as TGTGCCAGCAGTGAAGCGGGGGGTCGGGAGCAGTACTTC. The chain has TRBV6-1 and TRBJ2-7; the D gene is possibly TRBD2 (6 bases). Trimming shortened V by 0 bases and J by 7 bases, and 10 bases separated the two germline ends. The CDR3 has 13 residues. CDR1 and CDR2 from the germline V gene are MNHNS and SASEGT.

This clone appeared once. This CDR3 is CASGLDMYNEQFF. The CDR3 DNA follows: TGCGCCAGCGGGCTGGACATGTACAATGAGCAGTTCTTC. The genes are TRBV5-1 and TRBJ2-1; D is possibly TRBD1 (5 bases). Germline V gene data show CDR1 as SGHRS and CDR2 as YFSETQ. The length of the CDR3 is 13 residues. V gave up 7 bases and J gave up 4 bases, with 12 bases separating them.

The chain carries TRBV5-1 and TRBJ2-1, with TRBD2 matching 9 bases. This CDR3 contains 15 residues. Germline loops: CDR1 SGHRS, CDR2 YFSETQ. V shed 5 bases and J 6 bases; nucleotides not matched to a gene: 9. CDR3 in amino acids: CASRVASGVLNEQFF. The CDR3 DNA reads TGCGCCAGCAGAGTGGCTAGCGGGGTCCTCAATGAGCAGTTCTTC.

About this clone: Other DNA sequences in the same sample also yield this CDR3. DNA for the CDR3: TGTGCCAGCTCACCGGCCAGCACAGATACGCAGTATTTT. Residues: CASSPASTDTQYF. The rearrangement joins TRBV18 to TRBJ2-3; D call uncertain. The CDR3 covers 13 residues. Trimming cost V 3 bases and J 0 bases, with 4 bases left between them. From germline, CDR1 is KGHSH and CDR2 LQKENI.

The chain joins TRBV6-5 to TRBJ2-7; D is possibly TRBD2 (5 bases). The CDR3 has 15 amino acids. With 0 bases removed from V and 3 bases from J, the gap between germline ends came to 12 bases. CDR1 and CDR2 from the germline V gene are MNHEY and SVGAGI. The DNA of the CDR3 is TGTGCCAGCAGTTACTCTGAGGGAAGAGGCTACGAGCAGTACTTC. Encoded protein: CASSYSEGRGYEQYF.

This clone is medium-sized by share. This chain's CDR3 is CASSQSLGTGSYEQYF. The DNA of the CDR3 is TGTGCCAGCAGCCAAAGTCTCGGGACAGGGTCCTACGAGCAGTACTTC. The rearrangement uses TRBV4-2 and TRBJ2-7, with 9 positions matching TRBD1. V lost 2 bases to trimming and J lost 1 base; unmatched junction nucleotides: 6. There are 16 residues in the CDR3. Germline V lookup: CDR1 LGHNA, CDR2 YNFKEQ.

The chain combines TRBV7-2 with TRBJ2-5; the match to TRBD2 covers 7 bases. With 1 base clipped from V and 8 bases from J, the junction kept 7 bases outside the gene matches. CDR1 SGHTA and CDR2 FQGNSA come from the germline V gene. CDR3 length: 14 residues. CDR3 sequence (DNA): TGTGCCAGCAGCTTAGGCCCTACTAGCGCAACCCAGTACTTC. Residues: CASSLGPTSATQYF.

V and J are TRBV7-9 and TRBJ2-5; D is ambiguous. From germline, CDR1 is SEHNR and CDR2 FQNEAQ (reference sequence). V lost 1 base, J lost 2 bases, and 11 bases lay in between. CDR3 length: 15 residues. CDR3 in amino acids: CASSLGSTPQETQYF. CDR3 sequence (DNA): TGTGCCAGCAGCTTAGGGTCTACGCCACAAGAGACCCAGTACTTC.

This clone was observed a handful of times. Here the CDR3 DNA reads TGTGCCAGCTCACCACAACAGGGCAGCGAAAAACTGTTTTTT. Residues: CASSPQQGSEKLFF. The chain carries TRBV18 and TRBJ1-4; D is perhaps TRBD1 (6 bases). This CDR3 has 14 amino acids. The V end lost 1 base, the J end lost 8 bases, and 11 bases lay between the germline ends. Germline V CDR1 and CDR2: KGHSH, LQKENI.

This chain joins TRBV5-4 and TRBJ2-3, with D maybe TRBD2 (6 bases). Germline values: CDR1 SGHNT, CDR2 YYREEE (reference sequence). V gave up 0 bases and J gave up 2 bases, with 13 bases separating them. This CDR3 has 16 amino acids. The CDR3 DNA sequence: TGTGCCAGCAGCTTGGGGGCGGGGCGGTACACAGATACGCAGTATTTT. It specifies CASSLGAGRYTDTQYF.

This clone was seen only once. The chain uses TRBV7-2 and TRBJ1-6; D gene ambiguous. Looked up from germline, CDR1 is SGHTA and CDR2 is FQGNSA. Trimming removed 2 bases at V and 6 bases at J, with 8 bases between. This CDR3 has 14 residues. CDR3 sequence reads: CASSLRLTNSPLHF. The CDR3, as DNA: TGTGCCAGCAGCTTAAGACTGACTAATTCACCCCTCCACTTT. Filled out from reference TRBV7-2 and TRBJ1-6, the complete variable domain reads GAGVSQSPSNKVTEKGKDVELRCDPISGHTALYWYRQSLGQGLEFLIYFQGNSAPDKSGLPSDRFSAERTGGSVSTLTIQRTQQEDSAVYLCASSLRLTNSPLHFGNGTRLTVT.